This record covers a single T cell receptor (beta chain). This record belongs to a study of blood T cell repertoires in COVID-19. Authors' processing steps: Estimation of nucleated cell counts was performed using reference gene primer amplification. The table came from immunoSEQ multiplex PCR; TCRdb's copy has only in-frame clones and leaves some out. V and J calls and clone size are given by that table; D and trimming were obtained from the DNA. The repertoire includes 200,000 to 300,000 clones, approximately 84% of them detected once, and roughly 4% sits in the top ten. The sequenced sample was peripheral blood. This receptor was identified in a man aged 50-59 years with acute or convalescent COVID-19.

In DNA, the CDR3 is TGTGCCACCAGTGGACAACAGGGGTCGACCTCCTACGAGCAGTACTTC. The encoded protein is CATSGQQGSTSYEQYF. The chain couples TRBV24-1 to TRBJ2-7; 7 nucleotides line up with TRBD1. After removal of 5 bases from V and 0 bases from J, the junction contained 9 bases not matched to a gene. CDR3 length equals 16 residues. Per the germline V gene, CDR1 is KGHDR and CDR2 is SFDVKD.